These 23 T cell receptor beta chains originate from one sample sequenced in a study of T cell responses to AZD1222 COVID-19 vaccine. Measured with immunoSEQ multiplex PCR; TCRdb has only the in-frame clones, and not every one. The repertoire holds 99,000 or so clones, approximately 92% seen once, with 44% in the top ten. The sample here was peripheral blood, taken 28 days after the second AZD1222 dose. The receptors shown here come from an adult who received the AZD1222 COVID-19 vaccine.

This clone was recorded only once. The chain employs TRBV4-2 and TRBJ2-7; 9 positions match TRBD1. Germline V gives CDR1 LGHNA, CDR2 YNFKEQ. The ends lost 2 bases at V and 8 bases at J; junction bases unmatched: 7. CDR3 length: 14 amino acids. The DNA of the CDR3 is TGTGCCAGCAGCCAACCTGGACAGGGGCCCCAGCAGTACTTC. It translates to CASSQPGQGPQQYF.

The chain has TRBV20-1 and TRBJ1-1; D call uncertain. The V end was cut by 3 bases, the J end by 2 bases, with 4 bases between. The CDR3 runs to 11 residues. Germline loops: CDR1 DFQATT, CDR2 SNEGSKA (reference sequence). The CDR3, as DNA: TGCAGTGCTAGCTTTAACACTGAAGCTTTCTTT. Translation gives CSASFNTEAFF.

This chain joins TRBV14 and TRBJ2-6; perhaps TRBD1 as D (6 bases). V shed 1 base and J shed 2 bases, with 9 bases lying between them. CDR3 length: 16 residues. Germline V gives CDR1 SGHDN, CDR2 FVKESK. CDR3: CASSQAWTAGANVLTF. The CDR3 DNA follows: TGTGCCAGCAGCCAAGCGTGGACAGCTGGGGCCAACGTCCTGACTTTC. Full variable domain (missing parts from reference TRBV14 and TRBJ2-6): EAGVTQFPSHSVIEKGQTVTLRCDPISGHDNLYWYRRVMGKEIKFLLHFVKESKQDESGMPNNRFLAERTGGTYSTLKVQPAELEDSGVYFCASSQAWTAGANVLTFGAGSRLTVL.

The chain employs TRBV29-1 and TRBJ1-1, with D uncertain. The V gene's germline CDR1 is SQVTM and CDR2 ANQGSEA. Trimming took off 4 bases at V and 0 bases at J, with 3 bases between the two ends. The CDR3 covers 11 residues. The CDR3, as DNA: TGCAGCGTTGTAGTGAACACTGAAGCTTTCTTT. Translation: CSVVVNTEAFF.

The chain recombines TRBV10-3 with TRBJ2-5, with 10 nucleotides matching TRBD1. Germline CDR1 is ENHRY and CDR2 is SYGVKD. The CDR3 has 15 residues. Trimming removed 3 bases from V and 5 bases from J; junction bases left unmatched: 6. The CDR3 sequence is CAISDPTGGRETQYF. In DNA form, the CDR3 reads TGTGCCATCAGTGACCCGACAGGGGGCAGGGAGACCCAGTACTTC.

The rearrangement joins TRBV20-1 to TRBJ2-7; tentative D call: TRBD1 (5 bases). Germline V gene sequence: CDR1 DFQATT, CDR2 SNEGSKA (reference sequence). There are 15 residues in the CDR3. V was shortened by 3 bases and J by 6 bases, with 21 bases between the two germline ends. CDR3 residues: CSASWDQTVGAEQYF. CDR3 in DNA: TGCAGTGCTAGTTGGGATCAGACAGTAGGGGCCGAGCAGTACTTC.

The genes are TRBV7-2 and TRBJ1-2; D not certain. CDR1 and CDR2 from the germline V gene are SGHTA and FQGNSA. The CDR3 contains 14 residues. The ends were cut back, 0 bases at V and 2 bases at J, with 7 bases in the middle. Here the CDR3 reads CASSLAAENYGYTF. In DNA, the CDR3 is TGTGCCAGCAGCTTAGCCGCCGAGAACTATGGCTACACCTTC.

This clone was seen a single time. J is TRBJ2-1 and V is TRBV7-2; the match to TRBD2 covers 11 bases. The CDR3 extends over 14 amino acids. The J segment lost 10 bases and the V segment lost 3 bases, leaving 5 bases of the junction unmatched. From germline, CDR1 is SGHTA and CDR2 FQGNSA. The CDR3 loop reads CASSFGVAGGEQFF. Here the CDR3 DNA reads TGTGCCAGCAGCTTTGGGGTAGCGGGAGGGGAGCAGTTCTTC. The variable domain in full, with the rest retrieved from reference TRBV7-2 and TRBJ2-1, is GAGVSQSPSNKVTEKGKDVELRCDPISGHTALYWYRQSLGQGLEFLIYFQGNSAPDKSGLPSDRFSAERTGGSVSTLTIQRTQQEDSAVYLCASSFGVAGGEQFFGPGTRLTVL.

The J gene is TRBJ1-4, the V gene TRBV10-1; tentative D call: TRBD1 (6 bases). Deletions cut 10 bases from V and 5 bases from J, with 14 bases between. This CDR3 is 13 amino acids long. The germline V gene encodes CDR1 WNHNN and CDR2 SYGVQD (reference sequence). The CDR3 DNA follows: TGCGCCACTAGGGGGGGTATGAATGAAAAACTGTTTTTT. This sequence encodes CATRGGMNEKLFF.

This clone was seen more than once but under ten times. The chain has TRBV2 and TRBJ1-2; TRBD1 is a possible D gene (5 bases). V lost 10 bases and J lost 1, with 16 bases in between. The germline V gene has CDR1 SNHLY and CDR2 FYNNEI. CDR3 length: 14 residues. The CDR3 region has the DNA TGTGCCACTACCCGGGGCGAGAGTAACTATGGCTACACCTTC. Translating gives CATTRGESNYGYTF.

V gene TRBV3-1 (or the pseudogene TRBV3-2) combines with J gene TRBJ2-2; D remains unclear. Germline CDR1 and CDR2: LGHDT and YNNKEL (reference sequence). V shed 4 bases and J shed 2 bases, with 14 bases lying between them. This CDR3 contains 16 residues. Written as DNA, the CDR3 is TGTGCCAGCAGCCCCCGATTACCTCCCAACACCGGGGAGCTGTTTTTT. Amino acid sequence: CASSPRLPPNTGELFF.

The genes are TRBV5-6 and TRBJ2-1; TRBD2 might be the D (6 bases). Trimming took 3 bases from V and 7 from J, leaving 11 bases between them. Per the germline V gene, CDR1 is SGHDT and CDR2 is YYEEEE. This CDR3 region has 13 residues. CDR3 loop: CASSSGVGNEQFF. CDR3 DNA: TGTGCCAGCAGCTCGGGAGTAGGGAATGAGCAGTTCTTC.

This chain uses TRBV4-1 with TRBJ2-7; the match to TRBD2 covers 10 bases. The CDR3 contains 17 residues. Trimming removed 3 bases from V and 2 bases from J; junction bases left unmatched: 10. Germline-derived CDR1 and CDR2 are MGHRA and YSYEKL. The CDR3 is CASSHQWSLAGAYEQYF. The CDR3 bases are TGCGCCAGCAGCCATCAATGGTCCCTAGCGGGAGCCTACGAGCAGTACTTC.

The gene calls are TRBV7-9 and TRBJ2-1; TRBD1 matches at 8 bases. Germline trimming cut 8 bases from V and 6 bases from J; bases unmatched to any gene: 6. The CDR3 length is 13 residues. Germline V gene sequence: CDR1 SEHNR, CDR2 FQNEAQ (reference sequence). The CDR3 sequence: CASVTGGSNEQFF. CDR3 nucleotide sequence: TGTGCCAGCGTTACAGGGGGGTCCAATGAGCAGTTCTTC.

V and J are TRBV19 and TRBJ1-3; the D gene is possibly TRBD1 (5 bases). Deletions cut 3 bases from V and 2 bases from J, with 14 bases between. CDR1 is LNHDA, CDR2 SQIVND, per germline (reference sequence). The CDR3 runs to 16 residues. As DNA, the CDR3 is TGTGCCAGTAGTATCTCGGCAGGGCCAGCTGGAAACACCATATATTTT. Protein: CASSISAGPAGNTIYF.

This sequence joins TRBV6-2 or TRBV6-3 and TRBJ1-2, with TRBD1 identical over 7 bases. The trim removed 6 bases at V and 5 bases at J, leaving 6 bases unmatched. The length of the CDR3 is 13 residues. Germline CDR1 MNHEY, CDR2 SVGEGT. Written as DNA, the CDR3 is TGTGCCAGCAGCCCGACAGGGAGATATGGCTACACCTTC. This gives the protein CASSPTGRYGYTF.

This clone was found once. DNA for the CDR3: TGTGCCAGTTCACAGGGGGGACGTGGCTACACCTTC. This gives the protein CASSQGGRGYTF. This sequence joins TRBV28 and TRBJ1-2; 8 nucleotides agree with TRBD1. Trimming removed 9 bases from V and 7 bases from J; junction bases left unmatched: 7. Germline values: CDR1 MDHEN, CDR2 SYDVKM. CDR3 length equals 12 residues.

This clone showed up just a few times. In DNA, the CDR3 is TGTGCCAGTAGTAAGGAAATCGCGAACACCGGGGAGCTGTTTTTT. Its translation is CASSKEIANTGELFF. The rearrangement links TRBV19 to TRBJ2-2; no reliable D call. V gave up 4 bases and J gave up 0 bases, with 9 bases separating them. The CDR3 has 15 residues. CDR1 is LNHDA and CDR2 is SQIVND in the germline V gene (reference sequence).

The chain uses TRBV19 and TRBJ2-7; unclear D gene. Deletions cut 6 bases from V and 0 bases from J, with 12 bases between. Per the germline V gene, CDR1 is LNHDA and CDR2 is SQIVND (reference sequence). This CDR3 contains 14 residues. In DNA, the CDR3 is TGTGCCAGTAGACGAGACACCGCCTCCTACGAGCAGTACTTC. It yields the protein CASRRDTASYEQYF. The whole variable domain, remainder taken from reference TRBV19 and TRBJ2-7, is DGGITQSPKYLFRKEGQNVTLSCEQNLNHDAMYWYRQDPGQGLRLIYYSQIVNDFQKGDIAEGYSVSREKKESFPLTVTSAQKNPTAFYLCASRRDTASYEQYFGPGTRLTVT.

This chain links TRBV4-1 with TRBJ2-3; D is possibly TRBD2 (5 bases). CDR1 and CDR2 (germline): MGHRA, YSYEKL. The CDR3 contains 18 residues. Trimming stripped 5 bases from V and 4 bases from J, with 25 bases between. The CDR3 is CASSGLSNTRGVSDTQYF. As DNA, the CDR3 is TGCGCCAGCAGCGGTCTATCCAACACCCGGGGTGTCTCAGATACGCAGTATTTT.

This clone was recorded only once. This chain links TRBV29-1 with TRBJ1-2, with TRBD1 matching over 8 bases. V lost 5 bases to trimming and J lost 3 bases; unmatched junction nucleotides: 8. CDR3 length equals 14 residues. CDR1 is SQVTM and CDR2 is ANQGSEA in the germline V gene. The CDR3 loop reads CSVSGQGADYGYTF. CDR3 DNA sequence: TGCAGCGTTTCCGGCCAGGGGGCGGACTATGGCTACACCTTC.

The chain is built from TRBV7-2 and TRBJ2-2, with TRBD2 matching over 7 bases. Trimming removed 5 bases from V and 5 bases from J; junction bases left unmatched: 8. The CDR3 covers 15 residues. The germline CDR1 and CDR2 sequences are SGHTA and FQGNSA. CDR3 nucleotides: TGTGCCAGCAGCAGAACCCGCGGGAGTACCGGGGAGCTGTTTTTT. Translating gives CASSRTRGSTGELFF.

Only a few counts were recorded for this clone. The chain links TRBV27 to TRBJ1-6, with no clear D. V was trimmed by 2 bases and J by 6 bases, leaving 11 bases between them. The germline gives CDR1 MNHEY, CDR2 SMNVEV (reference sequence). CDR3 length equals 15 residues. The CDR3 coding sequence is TGTGCCAGCAGTTTACAGCGCACAGCTAATTCACCCCTCCACTTT. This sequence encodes CASSLQRTANSPLHF.